This TCR beta chain was recorded in a study of T cells expressing NK-cell markers. Whole-study findings and limits: Of the CD8+ T cells in a handful of donors, roughly 1.0-7.0% belonged to dominant NKG2C+ clonotypes.

TCRdb reanalyzed the 5' RACE reads and collapses them to one entry per CDR3 protein, without DNA. The sample includes 300,000 to 450,000 distinct CDR3 sequences. CDR3 length: 13 residues. As regards this clonotype: Its antigen remains unknown.

The clonotype originates from a man between 18 and 69 years old in good health. This chain links TRBV12-3 or TRBV12-4 with TRBJ1-4. The sequenced sample consisted of blood T cells: a sorted CD56 or NKG2C T cell subset, CD4+ or CD8+ T cells, or bulk PBMC T cells (not recorded which). The CDR3 loop is CASTRQGLEKLFF.